This TCR beta chain comes out of a study of cytomegalovirus exposure and HLA in healthy donors. The germline CDR1 and CDR2 sequences are SQVTM and ANQGSEA. The CDR3 has 13 residues. Unmatched junction bases numbered 9, after V lost 7 bases and J lost 4 bases. The PCR employed 60 Vbeta primers together with 13 Jbeta primers. Here immunoSEQ multiplex PCR was the method, and the copy in TCRdb shows in-frame clones only, minus some. This table holds about 240,000 clones, about 86% found once. Sequencing input: PBMCs. The chain has TRBV29-1 and TRBJ1-2; TRBD1 matches 7 bases. This sequence was found in a woman aged 60-75 years in good health and CMV-seropositive. The CDR3 bases are TGCAGCGCCGCTAAACAGGGGAGCTATGGCTACACCTTC. Amino acid sequence: CSAAKQGSYGYTF.